The 8 T cell receptor beta chains below all came from one sample that was sequenced in a study of Ad26.COV2.S vaccination and SARS-CoV-2 variants. Treatment specified: some 20 received Ad26.COV2.S at low or high dose, single or two shots; five or six received placebo; per-sample allocation not given. Samples came from day 63 after the first vaccine or placebo injection. Some clones are missing from TCRdb's copy, which holds only in-frame ones; the method was immunoSEQ multiplex PCR. The table records under 300,000 clones, approximately 90% of them present only once. This specimen consisted of peripheral blood, obtained in a trial of Ad26.COV2.S vaccine versus placebo. These receptors were taken from a person aged 18-65 years who received the Ad26.COV2.S COVID-19 vaccine or a placebo.

The CDR3 sequence is CASSLTGMTYEQYF. In DNA, the CDR3 is TGTGCCAGTAGTTTGACCGGAATGACGTACGAGCAGTACTTC. V is TRBV19 and J is TRBJ2-7, with D unclear. There are 14 residues in the CDR3. V was cut by 5 bases and J by 4 bases, with 15 bases left in between. Germline V gene lookup returns CDR1 LNHDA and CDR2 SQIVND (reference sequence).

This chain links TRBV5-1 with TRBJ2-4; 7 bases line up with TRBD1. Germline loops: CDR1 SGHRS, CDR2 YFSETQ. V lost 3 bases to trimming and J lost 8 bases; unmatched junction nucleotides: 20. This CDR3 spans 18 amino acids. The CDR3 coding sequence is TGCGCCAGCAGCTCCTTCGGCACAGGGGCCGAGTTCGAGGACATTCAGTACTTC. It codes for CASSSFGTGAEFEDIQYF.

J is TRBJ2-2 and V is TRBV7-9; tentatively, D is TRBD1 (7 bases). This CDR3 has 16 amino acids. Per germline, CDR1 SEHNR and CDR2 FQNEAQ (reference sequence). V lost 5 bases, J lost 5 bases, and 18 bases lay in between. The CDR3 loop is CASSTDREVWTGELFF. The CDR3 region has the DNA TGTGCCAGCAGCACAGACAGGGAGGTTTGGACCGGGGAGCTGTTTTTT.

This rearrangement joins TRBV5-4 to TRBJ1-2; D is uncertain. This CDR3 is built from 13 residues. The germline CDR1 and CDR2 sequences are SGHNT and YYREEE (reference sequence). V was pared by 3 bases and J by 8 bases, with 14 bases between. In nucleotides, the CDR3 is TGTGCCAGCAGCTCCGGGGTTGAGCTAGGCTACACCTTC. Translated, it gives CASSSGVELGYTF.

The V gene is TRBV9, the J gene TRBJ2-7; D gene uncertain. Germline V gives CDR1 SGDLS, CDR2 YYNGEE. With 0 bases removed from V and 1 base from J, the gap between germline ends came to 11 bases. This CDR3 has 15 residues. CDR3 region: CASSVGRNPSYEQYF. CDR3 coding DNA: TGTGCCAGCAGCGTAGGGCGGAACCCTTCCTACGAGCAGTACTTC. Complete variable domain (other parts from reference TRBV9 and TRBJ2-7): DSGVTQTPKHLITATGQRVTLRCSPRSGDLSVYWYQQSLDQGLQFLIQYYNGEERAKGNILERFSAQQFPDLHSELNLSSLELGDSALYFCASSVGRNPSYEQYFGPGTRLTVT.

V is TRBV7-2 and J is TRBJ2-2; D is unresolved. The CDR3 is 13 amino acids. Germline V gives CDR1 SGHTA, CDR2 FQGNSA. V lost 3 bases to trimming and J lost 4 bases, with 6 bases between them. CDR3 in DNA: TGTGCCAGCAGCTTGGGAATCACCGGGGAGCTGTTTTTT. Protein sequence: CASSLGITGELFF.

The rearrangement links TRBV13 to TRBJ2-2, with D tentatively TRBD2 (6 bases). The CDR3 covers 18 residues. Germline-derived CDR1 and CDR2 are PRHDT and FYEKMQ (reference sequence). V was shortened by 4 bases and J by 2 bases, with 20 bases between the two germline ends. The CDR3 region is CASSSPRSGVSNTGELFF. CDR3 nucleotide sequence: TGTGCCAGCAGCTCGCCACGGTCGGGAGTATCCAACACCGGGGAGCTGTTTTTT.

J is TRBJ2-7 and V is TRBV5-4, with 7 bases identical to TRBD2. This CDR3 contains 14 residues. V gave up 1 base and J gave up 5 bases; unmatched junction bases: 6. The germline gives CDR1 SGHNT, CDR2 YYREEE (reference sequence). The CDR3 protein is CASSLRGSVDEQYV. The DNA for the CDR3 is TGTGCCAGCAGCTTGCGCGGGAGTGTGGACGAGCAGTACGTC.